This TCR beta chain appears in the sequencing data of a study of Tregs in tolerant kidney transplant recipients. Unstimulated Tregs (CD4+CD25+CD127-) and CD4+CD25- non-Tregs were sorted from PBMCs. Data came from immunoSEQ multiplex PCR; TCRdb stores just in-frame clones and leaves some out. The sample yields about 100,000 clones, roughly 93% seen once. This CDR3 region has 18 residues. Per the germline V gene, CDR1 is LGHNA and CDR2 is YNFKEQ. The V gene lost 3 bases and the J gene lost 6 bases, with 23 bases spanning the gap. The sequencing used CD4+ T cells from blood, collected before the transplant. The chain links TRBV4-2 to TRBJ2-2; D not resolved. This clonotype was sampled from a human donor who received a combined kidney and bone marrow transplant. The CDR3 DNA follows: TGTGCCAGCAGCCAGAGAGAGTTCGACCCTAGGTTACCCGGGGAGCTGTTTTTT. Protein product: CASSQREFDPRLPGELFF.